These 2 T cell receptor beta chains share one sample of origin, sequenced in a study of blood T cell repertoires in COVID-19. Libraries were prepared by immunoSEQ multiplex PCR; TCRdb keeps only in-frame clonotypes and omits some of them. The data show 100,000 to 150,000 clones, 55% to 75% seen once. The material sequenced was peripheral blood. The receptors come from a woman aged 70-85 years with acute or convalescent COVID-19.

J is TRBJ1-1 and V is TRBV10-3; a possible D gene is TRBD1 (6 bases). Between the trimmed V and J ends, which lost 10 bases and 4 bases, there was a span of 13 bases. Germline V gene data show CDR1 as ENHRY and CDR2 as SYGVKD. CDR3 length equals 12 residues. DNA for the CDR3: TGTGCCACTAGAGAAGGGGGCACTGAAGCTTTCTTT. This encodes CATREGGTEAFF.

V usage is TRBV24-1 and J usage is TRBJ2-5; 10 bases agree with TRBD1. The CDR3 runs to 16 residues. Germline CDR1 reads KGHDR; CDR2 reads SFDVKD. V gave up 3 bases and J gave up 5 bases; unmatched junction bases: 8. The CDR3: CATSDTRDRGGETQYF. Written as DNA, the CDR3 is TGTGCCACCAGTGATACCCGGGACAGGGGTGGGGAGACCCAGTACTTC.